This paragraph reports one T cell receptor (beta chain). What it binds is unknown. Trimming pared 6 bases from V and 8 bases from J, leaving 14 bases between. CDR1 MDHEN and CDR2 SYDVKM come from the germline V gene. There are 13 residues in the CDR3. Library preparation (for TCRbeta) was performed with unique molecular identifiers. TCRdb redid the calling of the PCR reads with MiXCR, one entry per CDR3 protein. The table includes 550,000 to 600,000 distinct CDR3 sequences, about 21% detected once. This sample is part of a study of T-cell reconstitution after alpha-beta-depleted transplantation in children. General study points: Reported findings indicate that, about two months after transplant, alpha-beta T cells came from several hundred expanded clones, which were derived from non-depleted graft cells. Once a year had passed after transplant, T-cell counts and diversity came mostly from newly produced T cells. TCRbeta diversity was high at day 60 in some patients (a result of surviving recipient T cells and thymic progenitors).

The V call is TRBV28, the J call TRBJ2-1; D possibly corresponds to TRBD1 (6 bases). The source is a boy in the first two years of life who had a stem cell transplant for acute myeloid leukemia, so the T cells may come from the graft donor. The sequenced sample was PBMCs, mostly from graft donor cells, obtained 360 days after TCRalphabeta/CD19-depleted stem cell transplant. The chain's CDR3 is CASREQGIHEQFF. As DNA, the CDR3 is TGTGCCAGCAGGGAACAGGGCATCCATGAGCAGTTCTTC.